This T cell receptor beta chain derives from a study of Graves' ophthalmopathy and Graves' hyperthyroidism (dated by TCRdb to about 2018). Describing the broader study: Peripheral blood samples were taken at the time of initial diagnosis, before any treatment was given. To tell Graves' ophthalmopathy apart from Graves' hyperthyroidism, and to predict which patients would progress to ophthalmopathy, the study relied on TCR beta repertoire signatures. In total, approximately 130 blood samples were TCR-sequenced: 40 to 45 ophthalmopathy, approximately 80 hyperthyroidism and some 17 hyperthyroidism-to-ophthalmopathy patients. A discovery set of 100 patients (roughly 41 ophthalmopathy, 57 stable hyperthyroidism) was enrolled to explore V-J signatures distinguishing ophthalmopathy from hyperthyroidism. The independent validation cohort included 20 or so hyperthyroidism patients plus 17 patients who later progressed from hyperthyroidism to ophthalmopathy. In more than five hyperthyroidism patients, T-cell repertoires of thyroid tissue and blood were compared. Following sample collection, hyperthyroidism patients were given methimazole at a starting dose of 30 mg daily, and ophthalmopathy patients were given high-dose intravenous methylprednisolone.

From its cysteine to its phenylalanine, the CDR3 spans 17 amino acids. Just the 51-base CDR3 DNA is kept, in frame starting at base 1. CDR1 and CDR2, per the germline V gene, are LGHNA and YSLEER. Between the V and J ends, shortened by 0 bases and 0 bases respectively, the junction contains 12 bases. Overall results and qualifications from the work: In validation, the model predicted ophthalmopathy progression with 55% to 71% sensitivity and roughly 72% specificity; 12 predicted patients were CT-confirmed with GO in a median of approximately 6.5 months. Ophthalmopathy was separated from stable hyperthyroidism by the 13-signature model with just under 90% sensitivity and about 81% specificity in cross-validation and with 80%/75% in the test set. No statistical method was used to set the sample size in advance, and the investigators knew which group each participant was assigned to. Among expanded thyroid clonotypes with frequency above 0.001, most also showed up in blood, which suggests that blood repertoires may reflect the thyroid immune response.

In its sample, this clonotype was seen many times. The antigen it recognizes is unknown. Per-base quality was not reported, and no clone a single base away is much larger than it. For repertoire sequencing, the TCR beta CDR3 regions were amplified from RNA transcripts. The first round of RT-PCR was done with HTBI primers and the Qiagen OneStep RT-PCR kit, and was followed by a second round of multiplex PCR, then size selection and purification. The libraries underwent paired-end sequencing with 100 bp reads on an Illumina HiSeq2000. Processing in the source paper ran as follows. SOAPnuke was used for read processing, and reads with adapters, uncalled bases, a mean Phred below 15, or no exact constant-primer or identifier match were discarded. COPE v1.2.5 was used to merge the high-quality paired reads. Each unique nucleotide sequence was defined as a clonotype, and clonotypes were aligned to IMGT TRB V, D and J references with MiTCR v1.1. Analysis was restricted to V-J combinations with a frequency above 0.0001, which covered about 99% of repertoires. For each V-J combination, a TCR clonal expansion and chaos score was defined as the ratio of F50 clonal expansion to chaos observed in the TCRdist matrix. Welch's t-statistics and random forest were used to reduce the features to 10 to 15 V-J combinations, which were then used as input to a naive Bayes classifier. Thyroid-blood repertoire similarity was quantified with the Morisita-Horn index. TCRdb redid the processing of the public reads, applying fastp at Q25 and MiXCR, and retained in-frame beta chains. Under each unique CDR3 protein, matching rows form one entry showing the most common genes and DNA. These V and J calls derive from TCRdb rather than the authors' analysis. The sample includes roughly 60,000 distinct CDR3 sequences, with more than 40% observed a single time. The top ten clones comprise approximately 4.8% of the sample.

The ophthalmopathy patients had moderately to severely active disease, with a Clinical Activity Score of 3 or higher, a NOSPECS grade of 4 or higher, and a disease duration of less than 3 months. Anyone with other autoimmune diseases, uncontrolled infections, pregnancy or lactation was excluded from the study. Diagnosis relied on clinical symptoms, serum thyroxine, TRAb, thyroid ultrasound and orbital computed tomography. Ficoll-Paque density gradient centrifugation was used to isolate PBMCs from 8 to 10 ml of fresh peripheral blood. Total RNA was extracted with Trizol reagent and quality-checked on an Agilent 2100 Bioanalyzer.

The sequence is built from TRBV4-3 and TRBJ2-1; the D gene is not confidently resolved. The TCR was taken from an adult woman with Graves' ophthalmopathy. Sequencing used peripheral blood. The DNA sequence is given as TGCGCCAGCAGCCAAGAAGGTCCGAGTAGCTCCTACAATGAGCAGTTCTTC. This yields the protein CASSQEGPSSSYNEQFF.